The text below deals with one T cell receptor beta chain. The cohort comprised adults aged roughly 18 to 90 years residing in about two dozen US areas. These data are taken from a study of blood T cell repertoires in COVID-19. Across the study: Specimens from acute and convalescent COVID-19 originated in the United States, Italy and Spain.

Some clones are missing from TCRdb's copy, which holds only in-frame ones; the method was immunoSEQ multiplex PCR. In the table there are about 350,000 clones, about 90% of which are singletons. The sequence derives from a woman under 40 who had recovered from COVID-19. The sample was PBMCs or T cells enriched from blood (not recorded which).

The CDR3 coding sequence is TGTGCCAGCATGGATTACAGGGGAGAGACCCAGTACTTC. It specifies CASMDYRGETQYF. The rearrangement uses TRBV12-3 or TRBV12-4 and TRBJ2-5; 7 bases fit TRBD1. The junction had 6 bases not matched to a gene; V was cut back by 7 bases and J by 4 bases. The CDR3 is made up of 13 amino acids.